This TCR beta chain was sequenced in a study of blood T cell repertoires in COVID-19. With V trimmed by 4 bases and J by 4 bases, 5 bases remained unmatched. CDR3 length: 15 residues. Germline lookup yields CDR1 SGHNT and CDR2 YENEEA. This table comes from immunoSEQ multiplex PCR, and its TCRdb copy is limited to in-frame clones, with some not included. Of about 270,000 clones in the sample, about 90% were seen once. This chain uses TRBV11-3 with TRBJ2-1; TRBD1 agrees at 9 bases. The sample taken for sequencing was peripheral blood. This sequence originates from a person under 35 with COVID-19, enrolled during active disease. CDR3 in amino acids: CASSSGQGGYNEQFF. The CDR3 DNA follows: TGTGCCAGCAGCTCGGGACAGGGAGGATACAATGAGCAGTTCTTC.